The 3 T cell receptor beta chains reported below all come from one sample, sequenced in a study of shared clonotypes between healthy human individuals. Here immunoSEQ multiplex PCR was the method, and the copy in TCRdb shows in-frame clones only, minus some. The profile shows about 1.1 million clones, around three quarters of them singletons. Sequencing input: memory CD4+ T cells from PBMCs. The subset is: CD45RA-negative fraction. The receptor source for this set is a man aged 18 to 35 in good health. Some clones in this sample may be carry-over from other donors' samples.

The V and J genes are TRBV19 and TRBJ1-1; D possibly corresponds to TRBD1 (6 bases). Trimming cost V 3 bases and J 9 bases, with 8 bases left between them. CDR1 is LNHDA, CDR2 SQIVND, per germline (reference sequence). The length of the CDR3 is 11 residues. CDR3 protein: CASSIGQKAFF. The CDR3 nucleotides read TGTGCCAGTAGTATCGGACAGAAAGCTTTCTTT.

This chain uses TRBV4-2 with TRBJ2-3; D gene ambiguous. CDR3 length: 11 amino acids. Deletions cut 0 bases from V and 7 bases from J, with 2 bases between. The germline gives CDR1 LGHNA, CDR2 YNFKEQ. CDR3 DNA: TGTGCCAGCAGCCAAGACAATACGCAGTATTTT. Translation: CASSQDNTQYF.

This clone has ten or more counts. Other DNA sequences from this sample encode an identical CDR3 as well. The chain couples TRBV10-3 to TRBJ2-3; 8 bases agree with TRBD2. This CDR3 is 15 amino acids long. Per germline, CDR1 ENHRY and CDR2 SYGVKD. Trimming cost V 3 bases and J 0 bases; bases outside gene matches: 2. The CDR3 DNA reads as TGTGCCATCAGTGACCCTAGCGGGAGCACAGATACGCAGTATTTT. Its protein product is CAISDPSGSTDTQYF.